This T cell receptor (beta chain) is drawn from a study of Graves' ophthalmopathy and Graves' hyperthyroidism. The authors amplified TCR beta CDR3 regions, and they did so from RNA transcripts for repertoire sequencing. Second-round multiplex PCR came after first-round RT-PCR with HTBI primers. TCRdb ran MiXCR on the multiplex PCR reads and lists one entry per CDR3 protein. The repertoire holds approximately 540,000 distinct CDR3 sequences, 35% to 40% seen once, with around 4.6% in the top ten. The CDR3 has 14 amino acids. Unmatched junction bases numbered 3, after V lost 1 base and J lost 5 bases. CDR1 is SGHRS and CDR2 is YFSETQ in the germline V gene. Only newly diagnosed hyperthyroidism patients aged 18 to 65, with under 2 months' duration, were enrolled. Ineligible for inclusion were patients with other autoimmune diseases, uncontrolled infections, pregnancy or lactation.

The source is an adult man with Graves' hyperthyroidism. The J gene is TRBJ2-3, the V gene TRBV5-1; 8 bases match TRBD2. The sequenced sample was peripheral blood or thyroid tissue (not recorded which). Written as DNA, the CDR3 is TGCGCCAGCAGCTTGCGTAGCGGGAAAGATACGCAGTATTTT. It codes for CASSLRSGKDTQYF.